The rows below give T cell receptor beta chains drawn from one sample of a study of identical twins. TCRdb fed the 5' RACE reads into MiXCR, producing one record per CDR3 protein. The sample consists of some 690,000 distinct CDR3 sequences, roughly 20% of them appearing once. These data were also filed under a second study, of T cells expressing NK-cell markers.

Sequenced sample: PBMCs. The receptor set was obtained from a woman aged 18-29 years in good health. CDR3s include the opening cysteine and the closing phenylalanine or tryptophan.

j_gene	v_gene	CDR3aa
TRBJ1-5	TRBV29-1	CSVRQGFNQPQHF
TRBJ1-1	TRBV5-1	CASSLEPQRTEAFF
TRBJ2-3	TRBV5-1	CASSLGGKTDTQYF
TRBJ2-1	TRBV4-1	CASSPSFRAGVWGEQFF
TRBJ2-5	TRBV10-3	CATGVAEGQETQYF
TRBJ2-1	TRBV12-3/TRBV12-4	CASSLFRGEIYNEQFF
TRBJ2-2	TRBV3-1	CASSRGGVNTGELFF
TRBJ2-7	TRBV6-1	CASSPWGTEYEQYF
TRBJ2-3	TRBV12-3/TRBV12-4	CASSFQPGLASDTQYF
TRBJ2-1	TRBV5-1	CASSLGIGDPYNEQFF
TRBJ1-4	TRBV19	CASSIDRRAANEKLFF
TRBJ1-2	TRBV29-1	CSVEQGAHTF
TRBJ2-1	TRBV18	CASSPSADSYNEQFF
TRBJ2-7	TRBV15	CATSRDPTSAYEQYF